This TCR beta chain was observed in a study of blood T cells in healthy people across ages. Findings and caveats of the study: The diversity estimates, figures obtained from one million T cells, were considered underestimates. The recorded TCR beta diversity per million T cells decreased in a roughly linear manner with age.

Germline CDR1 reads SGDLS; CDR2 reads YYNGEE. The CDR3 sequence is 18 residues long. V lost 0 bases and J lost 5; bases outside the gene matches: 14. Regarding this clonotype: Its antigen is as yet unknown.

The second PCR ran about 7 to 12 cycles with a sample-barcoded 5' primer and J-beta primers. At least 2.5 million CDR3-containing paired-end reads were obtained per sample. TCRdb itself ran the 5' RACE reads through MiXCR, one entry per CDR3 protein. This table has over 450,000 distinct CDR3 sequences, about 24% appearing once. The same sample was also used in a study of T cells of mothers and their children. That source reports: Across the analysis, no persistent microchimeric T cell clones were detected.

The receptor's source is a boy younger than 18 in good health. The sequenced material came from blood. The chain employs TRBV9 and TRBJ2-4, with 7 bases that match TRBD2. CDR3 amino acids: CASSVARGGVSGENIQYF. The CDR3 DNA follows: TGTGCCAGCAGCGTAGCCCGGGGAGGTGTCAGCGGGGAAAACATTCAGTACTTC.